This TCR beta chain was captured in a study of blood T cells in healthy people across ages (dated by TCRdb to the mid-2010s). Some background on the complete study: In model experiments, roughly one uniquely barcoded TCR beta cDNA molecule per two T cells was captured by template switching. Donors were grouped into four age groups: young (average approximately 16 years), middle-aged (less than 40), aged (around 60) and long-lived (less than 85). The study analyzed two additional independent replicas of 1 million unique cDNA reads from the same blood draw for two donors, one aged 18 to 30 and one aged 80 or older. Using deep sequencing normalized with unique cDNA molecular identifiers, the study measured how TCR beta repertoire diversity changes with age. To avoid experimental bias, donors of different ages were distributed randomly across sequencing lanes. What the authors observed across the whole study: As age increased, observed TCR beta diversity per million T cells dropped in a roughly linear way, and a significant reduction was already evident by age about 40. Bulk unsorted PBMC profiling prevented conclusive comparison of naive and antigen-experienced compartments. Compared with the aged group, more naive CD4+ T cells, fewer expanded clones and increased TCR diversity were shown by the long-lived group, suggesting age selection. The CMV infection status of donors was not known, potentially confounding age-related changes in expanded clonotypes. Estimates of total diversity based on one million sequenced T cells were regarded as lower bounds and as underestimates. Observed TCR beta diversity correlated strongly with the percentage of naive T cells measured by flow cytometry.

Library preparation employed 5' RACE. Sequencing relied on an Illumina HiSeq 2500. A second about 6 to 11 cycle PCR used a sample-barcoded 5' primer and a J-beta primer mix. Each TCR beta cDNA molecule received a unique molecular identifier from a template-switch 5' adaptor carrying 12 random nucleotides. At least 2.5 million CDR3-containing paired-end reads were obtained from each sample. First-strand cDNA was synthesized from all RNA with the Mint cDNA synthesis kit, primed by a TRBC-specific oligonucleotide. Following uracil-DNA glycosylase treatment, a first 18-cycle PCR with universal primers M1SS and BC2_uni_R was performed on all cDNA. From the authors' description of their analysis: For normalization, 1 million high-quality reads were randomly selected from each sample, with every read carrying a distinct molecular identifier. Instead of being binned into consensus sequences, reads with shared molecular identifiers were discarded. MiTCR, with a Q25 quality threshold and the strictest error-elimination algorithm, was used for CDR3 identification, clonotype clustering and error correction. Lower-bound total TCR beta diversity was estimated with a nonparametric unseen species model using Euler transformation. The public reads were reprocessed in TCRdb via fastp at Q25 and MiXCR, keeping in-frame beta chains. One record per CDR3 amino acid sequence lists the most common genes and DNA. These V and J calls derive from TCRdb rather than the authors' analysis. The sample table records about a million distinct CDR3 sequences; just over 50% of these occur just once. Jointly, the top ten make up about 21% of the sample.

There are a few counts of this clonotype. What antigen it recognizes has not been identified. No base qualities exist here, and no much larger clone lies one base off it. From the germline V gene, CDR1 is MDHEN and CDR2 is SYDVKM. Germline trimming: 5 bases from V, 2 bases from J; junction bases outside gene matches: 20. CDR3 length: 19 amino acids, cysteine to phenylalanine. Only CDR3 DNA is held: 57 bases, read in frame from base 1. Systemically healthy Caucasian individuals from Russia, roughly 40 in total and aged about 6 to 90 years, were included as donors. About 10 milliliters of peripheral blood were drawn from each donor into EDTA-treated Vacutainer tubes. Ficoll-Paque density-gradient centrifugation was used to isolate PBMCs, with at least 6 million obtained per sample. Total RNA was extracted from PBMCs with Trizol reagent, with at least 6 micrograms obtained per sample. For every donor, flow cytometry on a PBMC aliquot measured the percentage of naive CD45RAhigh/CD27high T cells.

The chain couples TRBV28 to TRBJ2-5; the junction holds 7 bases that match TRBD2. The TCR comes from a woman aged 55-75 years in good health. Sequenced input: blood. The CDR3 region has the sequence CASSPNFGGDGGVQETQYF. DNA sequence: TGTGCCAGCAGTCCGAACTTTGGCGGTGATGGGGGGGTACAAGAGACCCAGTACTTC.